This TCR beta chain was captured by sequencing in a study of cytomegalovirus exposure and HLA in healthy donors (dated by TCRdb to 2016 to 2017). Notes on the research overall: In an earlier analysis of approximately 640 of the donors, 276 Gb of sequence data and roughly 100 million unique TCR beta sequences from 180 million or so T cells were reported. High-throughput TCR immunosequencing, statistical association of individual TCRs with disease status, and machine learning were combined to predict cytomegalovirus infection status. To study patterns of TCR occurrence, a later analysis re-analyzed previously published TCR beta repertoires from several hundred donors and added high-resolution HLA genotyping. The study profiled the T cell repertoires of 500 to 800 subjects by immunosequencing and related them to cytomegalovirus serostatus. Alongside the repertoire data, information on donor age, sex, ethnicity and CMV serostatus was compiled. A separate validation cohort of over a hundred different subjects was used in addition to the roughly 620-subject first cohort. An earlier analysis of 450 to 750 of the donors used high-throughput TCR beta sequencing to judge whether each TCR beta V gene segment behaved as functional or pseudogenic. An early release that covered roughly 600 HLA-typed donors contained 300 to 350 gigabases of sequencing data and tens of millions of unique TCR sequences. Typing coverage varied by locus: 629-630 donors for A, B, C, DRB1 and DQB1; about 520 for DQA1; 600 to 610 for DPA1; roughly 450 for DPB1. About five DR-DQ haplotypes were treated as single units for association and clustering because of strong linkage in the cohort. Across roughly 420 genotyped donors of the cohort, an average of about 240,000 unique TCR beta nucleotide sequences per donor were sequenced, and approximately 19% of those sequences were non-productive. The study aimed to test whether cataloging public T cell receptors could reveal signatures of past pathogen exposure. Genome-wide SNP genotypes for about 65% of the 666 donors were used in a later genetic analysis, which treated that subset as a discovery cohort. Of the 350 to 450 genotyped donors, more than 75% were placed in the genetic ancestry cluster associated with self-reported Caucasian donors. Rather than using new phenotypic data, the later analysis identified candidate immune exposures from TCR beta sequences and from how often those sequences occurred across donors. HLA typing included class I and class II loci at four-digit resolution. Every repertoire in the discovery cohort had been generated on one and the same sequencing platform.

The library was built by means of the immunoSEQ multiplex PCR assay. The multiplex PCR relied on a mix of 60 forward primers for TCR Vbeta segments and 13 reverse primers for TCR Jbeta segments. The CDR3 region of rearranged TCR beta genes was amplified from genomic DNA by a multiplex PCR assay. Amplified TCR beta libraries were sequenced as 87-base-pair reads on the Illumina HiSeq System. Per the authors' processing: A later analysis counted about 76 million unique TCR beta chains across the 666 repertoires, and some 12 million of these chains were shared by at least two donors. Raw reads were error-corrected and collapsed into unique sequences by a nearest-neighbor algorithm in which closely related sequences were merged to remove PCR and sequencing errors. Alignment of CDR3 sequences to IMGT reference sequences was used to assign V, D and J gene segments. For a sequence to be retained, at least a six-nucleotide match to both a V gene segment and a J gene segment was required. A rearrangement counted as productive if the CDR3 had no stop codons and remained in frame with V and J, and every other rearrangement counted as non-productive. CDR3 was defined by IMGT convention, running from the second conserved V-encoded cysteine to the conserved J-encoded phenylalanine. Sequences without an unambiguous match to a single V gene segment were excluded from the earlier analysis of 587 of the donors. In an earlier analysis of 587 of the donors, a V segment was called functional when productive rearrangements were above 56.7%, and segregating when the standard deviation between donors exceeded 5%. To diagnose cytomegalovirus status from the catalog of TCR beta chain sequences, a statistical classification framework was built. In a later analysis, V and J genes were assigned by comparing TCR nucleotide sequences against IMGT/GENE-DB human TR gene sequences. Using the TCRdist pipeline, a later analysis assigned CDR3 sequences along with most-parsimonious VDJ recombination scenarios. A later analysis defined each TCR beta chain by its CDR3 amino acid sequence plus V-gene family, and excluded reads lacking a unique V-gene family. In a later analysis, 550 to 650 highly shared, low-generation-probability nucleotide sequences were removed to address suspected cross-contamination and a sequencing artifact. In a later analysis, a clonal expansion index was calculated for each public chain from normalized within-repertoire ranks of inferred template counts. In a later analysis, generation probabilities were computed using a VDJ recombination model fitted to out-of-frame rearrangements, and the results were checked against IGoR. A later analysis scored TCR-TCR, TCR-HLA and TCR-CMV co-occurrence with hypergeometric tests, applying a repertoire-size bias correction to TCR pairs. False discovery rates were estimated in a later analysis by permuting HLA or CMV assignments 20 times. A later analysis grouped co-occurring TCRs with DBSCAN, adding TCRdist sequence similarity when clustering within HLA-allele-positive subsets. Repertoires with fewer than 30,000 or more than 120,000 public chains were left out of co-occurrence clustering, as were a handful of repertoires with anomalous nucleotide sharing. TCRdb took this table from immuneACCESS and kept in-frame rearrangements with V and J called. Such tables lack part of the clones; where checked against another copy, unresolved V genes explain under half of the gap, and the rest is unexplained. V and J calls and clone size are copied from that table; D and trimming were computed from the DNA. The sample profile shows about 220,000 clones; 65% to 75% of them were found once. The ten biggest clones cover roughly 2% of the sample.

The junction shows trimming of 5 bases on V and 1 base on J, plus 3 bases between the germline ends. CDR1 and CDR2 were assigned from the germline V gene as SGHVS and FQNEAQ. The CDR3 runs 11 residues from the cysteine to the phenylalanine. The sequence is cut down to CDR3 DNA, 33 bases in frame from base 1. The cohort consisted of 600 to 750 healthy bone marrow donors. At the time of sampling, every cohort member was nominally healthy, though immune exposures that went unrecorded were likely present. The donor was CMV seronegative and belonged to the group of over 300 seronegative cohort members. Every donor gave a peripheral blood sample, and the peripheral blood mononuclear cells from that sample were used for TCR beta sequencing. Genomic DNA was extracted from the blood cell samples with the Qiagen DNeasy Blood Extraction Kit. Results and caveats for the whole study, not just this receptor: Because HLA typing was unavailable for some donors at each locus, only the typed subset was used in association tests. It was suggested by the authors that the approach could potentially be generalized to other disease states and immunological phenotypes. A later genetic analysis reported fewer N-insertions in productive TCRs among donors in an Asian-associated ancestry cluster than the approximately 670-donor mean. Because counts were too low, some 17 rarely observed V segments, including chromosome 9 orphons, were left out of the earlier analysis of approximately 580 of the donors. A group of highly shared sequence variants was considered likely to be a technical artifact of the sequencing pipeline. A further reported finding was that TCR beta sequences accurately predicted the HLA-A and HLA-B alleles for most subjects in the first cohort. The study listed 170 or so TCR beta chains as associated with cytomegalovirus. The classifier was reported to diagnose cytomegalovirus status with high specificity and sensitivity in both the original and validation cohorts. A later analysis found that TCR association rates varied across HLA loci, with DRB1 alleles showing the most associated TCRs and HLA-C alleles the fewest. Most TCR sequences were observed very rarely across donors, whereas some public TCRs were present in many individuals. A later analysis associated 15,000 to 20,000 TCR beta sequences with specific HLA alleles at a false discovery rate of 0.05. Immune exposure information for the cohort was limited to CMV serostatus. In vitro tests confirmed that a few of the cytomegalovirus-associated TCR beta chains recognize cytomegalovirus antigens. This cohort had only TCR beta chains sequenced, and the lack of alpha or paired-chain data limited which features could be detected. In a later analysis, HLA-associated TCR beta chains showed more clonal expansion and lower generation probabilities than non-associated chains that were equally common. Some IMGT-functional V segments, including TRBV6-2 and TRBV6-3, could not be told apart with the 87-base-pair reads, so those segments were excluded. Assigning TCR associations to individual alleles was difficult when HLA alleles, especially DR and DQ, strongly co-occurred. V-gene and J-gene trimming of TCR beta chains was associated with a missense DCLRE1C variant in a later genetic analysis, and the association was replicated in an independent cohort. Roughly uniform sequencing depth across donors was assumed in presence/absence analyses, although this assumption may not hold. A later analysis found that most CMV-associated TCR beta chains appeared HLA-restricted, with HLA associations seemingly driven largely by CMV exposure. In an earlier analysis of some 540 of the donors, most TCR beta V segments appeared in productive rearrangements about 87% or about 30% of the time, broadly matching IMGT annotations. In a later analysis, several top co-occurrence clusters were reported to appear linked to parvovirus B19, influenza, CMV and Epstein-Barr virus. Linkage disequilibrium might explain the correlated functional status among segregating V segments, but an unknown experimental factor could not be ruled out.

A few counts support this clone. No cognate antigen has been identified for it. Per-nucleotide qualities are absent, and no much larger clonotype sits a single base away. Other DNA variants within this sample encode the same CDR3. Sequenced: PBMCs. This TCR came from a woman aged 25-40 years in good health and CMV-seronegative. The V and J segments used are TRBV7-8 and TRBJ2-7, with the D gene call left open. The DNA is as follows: TGTGCCAGCAGCCCATCCTACGAGCAGTACTTC. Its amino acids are CASSPSYEQYF. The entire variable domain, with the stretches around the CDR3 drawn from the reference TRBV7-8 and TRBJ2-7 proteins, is GAGVSQSPRYKVAKRGQDVALRCDPISGHVSLFWYQQALGQGPEFLTYFQNEAQLDKSGLPSDRFFAERPEGSVSTLKIQRTQQEDSAVYLCASSPSYEQYFGPGTRLTVT.